This T cell receptor beta chain was identified in a study of tissue T cells after allogeneic stem cell transplantation. Assay: immunoSEQ multiplex PCR; the TCRdb copy retains only in-frame clones and omits some. The sample records approximately 47,000 clones, roughly 73% being singletons. Germline V lookup: CDR1 MNHDT, CDR2 YYDKIL. J gave up 6 bases and V 0 bases, and 0 bases lay outside the gene matches. The CDR3 loop spans 14 amino acids. This clone was seen more than once but under ten times. Gene names and germline refer to mouse. The sequence runs out 1 residue before the end of the CDR3; the remainder is reconstructed from the germline J gene.

The chain joins TRBV17 to TRBJ2-1; 9 nucleotides match TRBD2. This TCR was recovered from a pool of C57BL/6 mice in good health. The material sequenced was sorted cells pooled from one or two spleens. CDR3 sequence: CASSREDWGAEQFF. The CDR3 bases that were read are TGTGCTAGCAGTAGAGAGGACTGGGGTGCTGAGCAGTTC.